This entry concerns a single T cell receptor beta chain. In the original analysis: From reference gene primer amplification, estimates of nucleated cell counts were derived. Assay: immunoSEQ multiplex PCR; the TCRdb copy retains only in-frame clones and omits some. V and J calls and clone size are as listed in that table; D and trimming were resolved from the DNA. The table has tens of thousands of clones, approximately 86% seen once. The entry originates in a study of blood T cell repertoires in COVID-19. The wider study: The study drew acute and convalescent COVID-19 samples from the United States, Italy and Spain. From T cells, B-cell-depleted T cells, or PBMCs came the material, which was cDNA or gDNA.

Germline lookup yields CDR1 LNHNV and CDR2 YYDKDF (reference sequence). There are 15 residues in the CDR3. V dropped 1 base and J dropped 7 bases, with 14 bases sitting between them. The source material was peripheral blood. This chain joins TRBV15 and TRBJ2-1; TRBD2 might be the D (7 bases). The sequence was collected from a human donor in a cohort sampled during active COVID-19. CDR3 in amino acids: CATSRGWRGPNEQFF. In nucleotides, the CDR3 is TGTGCCACCAGCAGAGGGTGGCGGGGGCCGAATGAGCAGTTCTTC.